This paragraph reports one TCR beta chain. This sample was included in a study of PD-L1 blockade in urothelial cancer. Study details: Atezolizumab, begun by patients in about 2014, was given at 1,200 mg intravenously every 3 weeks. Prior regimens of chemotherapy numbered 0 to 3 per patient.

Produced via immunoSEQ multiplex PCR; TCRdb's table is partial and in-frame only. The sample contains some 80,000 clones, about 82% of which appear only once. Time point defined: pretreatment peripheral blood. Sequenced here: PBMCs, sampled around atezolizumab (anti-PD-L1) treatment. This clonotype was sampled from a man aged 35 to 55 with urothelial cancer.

CDR3 nucleotides: TGTGCCTGGAGCGAACTAGTGGGAGGTGAAGCTTTCTTT. Translating gives CAWSELVGGEAFF. The chain has TRBV30 and TRBJ1-1; D uncertain. Germline assignment: CDR1 GTSNPN and CDR2 SVGIG (reference sequence). Trimming pared 3 bases from V and 7 bases from J, leaving 15 bases between. The CDR3 totals 13 residues. Filled out from reference TRBV30 and TRBJ1-1, the complete variable domain reads SQTIHQWPATLVQPVGSPLSLECTVEGTSNPNLYWYRQAAGRGLQLLFYSVGIGQISSEVPQNLSASRPQDRQFILSSKKLLLSDSGFYLCAWSELVGGEAFFGQGTRLTVV.